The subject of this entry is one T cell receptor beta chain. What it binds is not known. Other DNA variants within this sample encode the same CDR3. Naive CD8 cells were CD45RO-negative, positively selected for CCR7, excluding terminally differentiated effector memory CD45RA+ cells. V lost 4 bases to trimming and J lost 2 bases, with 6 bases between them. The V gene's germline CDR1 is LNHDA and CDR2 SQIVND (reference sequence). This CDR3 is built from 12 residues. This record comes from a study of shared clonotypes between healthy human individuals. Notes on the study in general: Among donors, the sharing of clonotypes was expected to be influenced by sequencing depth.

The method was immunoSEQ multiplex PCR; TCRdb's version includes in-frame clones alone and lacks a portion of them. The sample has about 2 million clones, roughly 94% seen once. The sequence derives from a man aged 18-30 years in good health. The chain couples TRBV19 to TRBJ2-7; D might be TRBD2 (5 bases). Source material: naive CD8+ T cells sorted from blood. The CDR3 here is CASSSGPYEQYF. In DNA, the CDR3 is TGTGCCAGTAGTAGCGGGCCCTACGAGCAGTACTTC. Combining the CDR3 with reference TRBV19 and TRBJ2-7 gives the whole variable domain DGGITQSPKYLFRKEGQNVTLSCEQNLNHDAMYWYRQDPGQGLRLIYYSQIVNDFQKGDIAEGYSVSREKKESFPLTVTSAQKNPTAFYLCASSSGPYEQYFGPGTRLTVT.